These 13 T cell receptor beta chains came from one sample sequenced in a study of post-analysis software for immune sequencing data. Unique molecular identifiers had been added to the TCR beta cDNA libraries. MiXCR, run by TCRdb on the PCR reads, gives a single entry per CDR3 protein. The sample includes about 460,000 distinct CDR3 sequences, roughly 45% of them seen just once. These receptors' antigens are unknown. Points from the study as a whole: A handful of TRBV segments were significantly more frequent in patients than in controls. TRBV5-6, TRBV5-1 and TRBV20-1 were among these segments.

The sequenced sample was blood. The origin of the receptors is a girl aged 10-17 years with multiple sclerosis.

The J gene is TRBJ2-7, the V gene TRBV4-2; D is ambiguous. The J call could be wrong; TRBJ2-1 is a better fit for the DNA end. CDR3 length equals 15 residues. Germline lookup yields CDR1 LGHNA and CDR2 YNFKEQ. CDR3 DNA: TGTGCCAGCAGCCAAGATCAGGACCCCAGCCGTGAGCAGTTCTTC. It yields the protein CASSQDQDPSREQFF.

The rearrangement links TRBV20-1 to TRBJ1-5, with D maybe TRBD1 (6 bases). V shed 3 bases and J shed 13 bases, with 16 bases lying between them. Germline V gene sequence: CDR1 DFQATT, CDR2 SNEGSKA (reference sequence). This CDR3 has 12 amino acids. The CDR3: CSASNGAGAQHF. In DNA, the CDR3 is TGCAGTGCTAGCAATGGGGCAGGGGCTCAGCATTTT.

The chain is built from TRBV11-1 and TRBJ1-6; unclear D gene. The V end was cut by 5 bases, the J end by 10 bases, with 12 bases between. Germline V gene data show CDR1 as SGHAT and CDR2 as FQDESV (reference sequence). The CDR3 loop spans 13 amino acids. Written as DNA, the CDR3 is TGTGCCAGCAGCGCCGAGGGATGGTCACCCCTCCACTTT. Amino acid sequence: CASSAEGWSPLHF.

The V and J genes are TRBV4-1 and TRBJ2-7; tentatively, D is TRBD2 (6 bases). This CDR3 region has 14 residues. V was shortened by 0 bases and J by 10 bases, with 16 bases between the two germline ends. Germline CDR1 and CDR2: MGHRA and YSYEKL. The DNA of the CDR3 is TGCGCCAGCAGCCAAGAAGGAGGGTTCGAAGCCCAGTACTTC. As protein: CASSQEGGFEAQYF.

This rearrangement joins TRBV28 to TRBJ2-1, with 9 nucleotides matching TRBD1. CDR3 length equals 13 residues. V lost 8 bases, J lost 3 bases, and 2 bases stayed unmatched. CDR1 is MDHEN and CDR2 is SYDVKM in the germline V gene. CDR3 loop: CASRTGVYNEQFF. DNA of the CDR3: TGTGCCAGCCGGACAGGGGTCTACAATGAGCAGTTCTTC.

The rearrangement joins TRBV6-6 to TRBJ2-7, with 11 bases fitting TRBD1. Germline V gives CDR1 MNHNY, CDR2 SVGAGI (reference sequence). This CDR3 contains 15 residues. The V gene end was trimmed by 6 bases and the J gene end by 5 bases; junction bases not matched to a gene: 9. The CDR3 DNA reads TGTGCCAGCAGGGGGGGACAGGGGGTGCGAAACGAGCAGTACTTC. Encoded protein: CASRGGQGVRNEQYF.

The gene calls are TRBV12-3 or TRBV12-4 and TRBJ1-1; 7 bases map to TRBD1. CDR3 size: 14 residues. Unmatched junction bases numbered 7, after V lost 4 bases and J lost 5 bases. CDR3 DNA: TGTGCCAGCAGTTGGCGGACAGGCGGAACTGAAGCTTTCTTT. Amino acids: CASSWRTGGTEAFF.

The CDR3 protein is CSVEDRGRGGTEAFF. The CDR3 bases are TGCAGCGTTGAAGATCGGGGGAGAGGAGGCACTGAAGCTTTCTTT. The V call is TRBV29-1, the J call TRBJ1-1, with TRBD1 as a possible D gene (5 bases). CDR3 length: 15 amino acids. Trimming took off 0 bases at V and 4 bases at J, with 15 bases between the two ends. Germline CDR1 is SQVTM and CDR2 is ANQGSEA.

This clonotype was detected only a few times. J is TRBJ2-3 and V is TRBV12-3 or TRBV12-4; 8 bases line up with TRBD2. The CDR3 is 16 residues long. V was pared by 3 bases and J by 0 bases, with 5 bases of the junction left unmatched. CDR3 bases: TGTGCCAGCAGTTTCGGGACTAGTTATAGCACAGATACGCAGTATTTT. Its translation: CASSFGTSYSTDTQYF.

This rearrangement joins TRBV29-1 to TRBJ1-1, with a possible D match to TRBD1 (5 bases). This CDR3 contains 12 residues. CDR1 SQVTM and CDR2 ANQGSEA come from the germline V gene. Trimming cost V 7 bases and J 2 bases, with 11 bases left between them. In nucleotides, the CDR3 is TGCAGCGCGACGACAGTTAACACTGAAGCTTTCTTT. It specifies CSATTVNTEAFF.

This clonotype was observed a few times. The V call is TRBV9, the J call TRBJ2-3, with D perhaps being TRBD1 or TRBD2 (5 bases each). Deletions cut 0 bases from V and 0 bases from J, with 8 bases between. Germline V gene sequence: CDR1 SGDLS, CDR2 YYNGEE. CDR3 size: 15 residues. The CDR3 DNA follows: TGTGCCAGCAGCGTAGACGGGGCTAGCACAGATACGCAGTATTTT. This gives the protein CASSVDGASTDTQYF.

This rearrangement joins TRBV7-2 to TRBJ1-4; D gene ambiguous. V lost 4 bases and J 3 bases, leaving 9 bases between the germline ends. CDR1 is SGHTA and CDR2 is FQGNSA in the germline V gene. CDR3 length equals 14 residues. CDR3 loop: CASSYVVSNEKLFF. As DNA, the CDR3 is TGTGCCAGCAGCTACGTAGTCTCTAATGAAAAACTGTTTTTT.

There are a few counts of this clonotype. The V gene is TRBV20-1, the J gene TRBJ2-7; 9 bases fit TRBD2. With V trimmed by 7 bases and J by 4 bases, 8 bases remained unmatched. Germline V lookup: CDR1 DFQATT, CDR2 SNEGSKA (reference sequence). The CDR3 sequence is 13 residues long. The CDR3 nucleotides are TGCAGTGGGGGTAGCGGGAGTAGGTACGAGCAGTACTTC. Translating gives CSGGSGSRYEQYF.